The T cell receptor (beta chain) under discussion was sequenced for a study of identical twins. Study results and limitations: The study found that models underestimated out-of-frame TCR alpha sharing in monozygotic twins. Instead of following the same donors, the conclusions were based on cross-sectional statistical analysis. The degree of excess twin sharing was weaker in beta out-of-frame sequences.

TCRdb redid the calling of the 5' RACE reads with MiXCR, one entry per CDR3 protein. The sample includes 1.5 million to 2 million distinct CDR3 sequences, more than 30% of them seen just once. Healthy Caucasians were all of the donors. The CDR3 sequence is 14 residues long. Germline values: CDR1 MDHEN, CDR2 SYDVKM. Trimming took off 8 bases at V and 1 base at J, with 15 bases between the two ends. On this clonotype: Its cognate antigen is unknown.

This sequence joins TRBV28 and TRBJ2-7; D is possibly TRBD1 or TRBD2 (6 bases each). The source of this sequence is a newborn girl in good health. Material: cord blood. The CDR3 spells CASYRGEMSYEQYF. Here the CDR3 DNA reads TGTGCCAGCTATAGGGGGGAAATGTCCTACGAGCAGTACTTC.